This passage covers 16 T cell receptor beta chains from one sample sequenced in a study of blood T cell repertoires in COVID-19. Assay used: immunoSEQ multiplex PCR; TCRdb lists only in-frame clones, some missing. The sample holds around 75,000 clones, around 90% seen once. Specimen: peripheral blood. These receptors were taken from a man in his fifties or sixties with acute or convalescent COVID-19.

This clone came up a few times. The chain employs TRBV6-4 and TRBJ1-1; weak D call: TRBD1 (6 bases). V lost 7 bases to trimming and J lost 0 bases, with 21 bases between them. The CDR3 extends over 17 amino acids. Germline V gene lookup returns CDR1 MRHNA and CDR2 SNTAGT. The CDR3 sequence is CASTIPKTKGVNTEAFF. CDR3 sequence (DNA): TGTGCCAGCACCATTCCCAAAACCAAGGGGGTGAACACTGAAGCTTTCTTT.

The chain combines TRBV30 with TRBJ1-1, with 8 positions matching TRBD1. J gave up 7 bases and V 3 bases, and 7 bases lay outside the gene matches. Germline CDR1 is GTSNPN and CDR2 is SVGIG (reference sequence). The CDR3 has 13 residues. The CDR3 protein is CAWSVPGGGEAFF. The CDR3 region has the DNA TGTGCCTGGAGCGTCCCAGGGGGCGGTGAAGCTTTCTTT.

The rearrangement links TRBV6-5 to TRBJ2-5; D gene ambiguous. The CDR3 sequence is 15 residues long. Germline values: CDR1 MNHEY, CDR2 SVGAGI. The V and J ends lost 0 bases and 0 bases respectively, with 8 bases between them. For the CDR3, the DNA is TGTGCCAGCAGTTACTCGAAGGCGGACCAAGAGACCCAGTACTTC. Translated: CASSYSKADQETQYF.

The rearrangement links TRBV7-2 to TRBJ2-2; D is ambiguous. CDR3 length: 13 amino acids. CDR1 and CDR2 from the germline V gene are SGHTA and FQGNSA. V lost 5 bases to trimming and J lost 6 bases, with 10 bases between them. The CDR3 DNA reads as TGTGCCAGCAGCCCTGAAGACTCCGGGGAGCTGTTTTTT. Amino acids: CASSPEDSGELFF. Filled out from reference TRBV7-2 and TRBJ2-2, the complete variable domain reads GAGVSQSPSNKVTEKGKDVELRCDPISGHTALYWYRQSLGQGLEFLIYFQGNSAPDKSGLPSDRFSAERTGGSVSTLTIQRTQQEDSAVYLCASSPEDSGELFFGEGSRLTVL.

The genes are TRBV7-9 and TRBJ1-4; 8 positions match TRBD1. CDR3 length: 12 amino acids. Germline CDR1 SEHNR, CDR2 FQNEAQ (reference sequence). The CDR3 loop is CAPGQDHEKLFF. CDR3 in DNA: TGTGCACCGGGACAGGATCATGAAAAACTGTTTTTT.

The V call is TRBV27, the J call TRBJ1-6; D not certain. The V gene lost 0 bases and the J gene lost 0 bases, with 6 bases spanning the gap. The CDR3 runs to 16 residues. Germline assignment: CDR1 MNHEY and CDR2 SMNVEV (reference sequence). The DNA of the CDR3 is TGTGCCAGCAGTTTATCAACAAGCTCCTATAATTCACCCCTCCACTTT. Protein: CASSLSTSSYNSPLHF.

The J gene is TRBJ1-1, the V gene TRBV19, with a tentative D call TRBD1 (5 bases). CDR1 is LNHDA, CDR2 SQIVND, per germline (reference sequence). Trimming shortened V by 4 bases and J by 0 bases, and 12 bases separated the two germline ends. The CDR3 has 15 amino acids. The CDR3 nucleotides read TGTGCCAGTAGTACCCGGAGGGGTCTGAACACTGAAGCTTTCTTT. Translated, it gives CASSTRRGLNTEAFF.

The chain joins TRBV27 to TRBJ2-7; 8 nucleotides align to TRBD1. CDR1 is MNHEY, CDR2 SMNVEV, per germline (reference sequence). Unmatched junction bases numbered 6, after V lost 2 bases and J lost 3 bases. The length of the CDR3 is 15 residues. The CDR3 spells CASSLAGTGGYEQYF. The CDR3 DNA follows: TGTGCCAGCAGTTTAGCCGGGACAGGTGGCTACGAGCAGTACTTC.

V gene TRBV21-1 combines with J gene TRBJ2-1; the D call of TRBD2 is as the table states it, not checked on the DNA. TRBV21-1 is termed a pseudogene. The CDR3 totals 15 residues. CDR3 coding DNA: TGTGCCAGCAGCAACCCGGGACTAAGGGGCAATGAGCAGTTCTTC. Protein product: CASSNPGLRGNEQFF.

The chain couples TRBV18 to TRBJ2-5; the D is unclear. The V end lost 1 base, the J end lost 2 bases, and 11 bases lay between the germline ends. Germline V gene data show CDR1 as KGHSH and CDR2 as LQKENI. This CDR3 has 15 amino acids. The CDR3 coding sequence is TGTGCCAGCTCACCACAAGTGGGCTGGCAAGAGACCCAGTACTTC. Its translation: CASSPQVGWQETQYF.

The chain uses TRBV10-2 and TRBJ2-1, with 8 bases aligning to TRBD2. Losses at the gene ends were 4 bases for V and 6 bases for J; bases not matched to a gene: 8. Looked up from germline, CDR1 is WSHSY and CDR2 is SAAADI. This CDR3 has 15 residues. CDR3 DNA sequence: TGCGCCAGCAGTGGAAAGCGGGAGCTCTTCAATGAGCAGTTCTTC. Protein: CASSGKRELFNEQFF.

The chain uses TRBV19 and TRBJ2-5, with 7 bases matching TRBD1. The CDR3 totals 13 residues. V lost 8 bases and J lost 2; bases outside the gene matches: 5. In germline, CDR1 is LNHDA, CDR2 SQIVND (reference sequence). The CDR3 is CASSRTGQETQYF. The DNA for the CDR3 is TGTGCCAGTTCCAGGACAGGACAAGAGACCCAGTACTTC. The full variable domain, with the rest looked up from reference TRBV19 and TRBJ2-5, is DGGITQSPKYLFRKEGQNVTLSCEQNLNHDAMYWYRQDPGQGLRLIYYSQIVNDFQKGDIAEGYSVSREKKESFPLTVTSAQKNPTAFYLCASSRTGQETQYFGPGTRLLVL.

This clone appeared a single time. This sequence joins TRBV6-6 and TRBJ2-7; 8 bases align to TRBD1. Trimming took 1 base from V and 2 from J; bases not matched to a gene: 1. CDR3 length: 14 residues. Germline V gene data show CDR1 as MNHNY and CDR2 as SVGAGI (reference sequence). CDR3: CASSYWTGPYEQYF. The CDR3 DNA is TGTGCCAGCAGTTACTGGACAGGGCCCTACGAGCAGTACTTC.

The chain couples TRBV7-9 to TRBJ2-7, with 11 bases lining up with TRBD1. The CDR3 is 16 residues long. V lost 5 bases, J lost 5 bases, and 11 bases stayed unmatched. CDR1 SEHNR and CDR2 FQNEAQ come from the germline V gene (reference sequence). CDR3 sequence: CASSPSPGQGADEQYF. The CDR3 nucleotides read TGTGCCAGCAGCCCTAGCCCCGGACAGGGGGCAGACGAGCAGTACTTC.

The chain combines TRBV3-1 (or the pseudogene TRBV3-2) with TRBJ1-5; possibly TRBD1 for D (6 bases). This CDR3 has 14 amino acids. Germline loops: CDR1 LGHDT, CDR2 YNNKEL (reference sequence). V lost 3 bases and J lost 7, with 13 bases in between. Here the CDR3 reads CASSHLGASQPQHF. The CDR3 coding sequence is TGTGCCAGCAGCCATCTGGGGGCTAGCCAGCCCCAGCATTTT.

The CDR3 protein is CASSQDRAGGPLGRNEQFF. The CDR3 DNA reads TGCGCCAGCAGCCAAGATCGGGCGGGAGGGCCCCTCGGGAGGAATGAGCAGTTCTTC. The chain is built from TRBV4-3 and TRBJ2-1, with 9 bases identical to TRBD2. This CDR3 has 19 amino acids. Trimming removed 0 bases from V and 7 bases from J; junction bases left unmatched: 16. Germline CDR1 reads LGHNA; CDR2 reads YSLEER.